This T cell receptor beta chain came from a study of blood T cell repertoires in COVID-19 (TCRdb year 2020). In terms of the full investigation: Collaborator samples came from the United States, Italy and Spain and covered acute and convalescent phases of COVID-19. The samples were drawn from two sources: the first 160 participants of the ongoing ImmuneRACE study, and fewer than 1,500 subjects contributed by 6 global collaborators. Where available, HLA class I and class II types were obtained from metadata supplied by the sample provider rather than from assay-based typing. Subjects who had been exposed to COVID-19, were actively infected with it, or had recovered from it provided the deeply sampled blood TCRbeta repertoires that made up the dataset. A freely available public database, intended as a resource for researchers studying the immune response to SARS-CoV-2, is where the repertoires were released. Sample metadata almost always included a de-identified subject ID, COVID-19 status, age in years and sex. The prospective study material was composed of cDNA or gDNA derived from T cells, B-cell-depleted T cells, or PBMCs. Paper-wide results and their limitations: The amount of clinical and demographic metadata varied by source and participant and was provided uncurated.

The immunoSEQ Assay, a bias-controlled multiplex PCR, was used to amplify TCRbeta CDR3 regions from genomic DNA. On the study's bioinformatics: The number of nucleated cells in each sample was estimated by amplification of reference gene primers within the assay. Sequence reads were collapsed and filtered to measure the absolute abundance of every unique TCRbeta CDR3 rearrangement. For each sample, productive Simpson clonality was calculated as the square root of Simpson's diversity index across productive rearrangements. The table was pulled from immuneACCESS by TCRdb, which kept in-frame rearrangements only. Such tables lose some clones; where checked, under half of the loss comes from unresolved V genes, and the rest has no known cause. V and J calls plus clone size are reproduced from that table; the DNA served to infer D and trimming. The sample has fewer than 100,000 clones on record, roughly nine tenths of them singletons. Roughly 18% of the sample belongs to the ten largest clones.

A word on this clone: Its antigen is still unknown. Base qualities are not provided; no much larger clone lies one nucleotide away.

Whole blood was collected in K2EDTA tubes by collaborating institutions according to the institutions' own protocols. Collaborator samples were shipped for TCRbeta analysis as frozen whole blood, isolated PBMCs, or DNA extracted from either sample type. From cysteine to phenylalanine, the CDR3 is 15 amino acids long. CDR3 DNA is the only sequence kept; it has 45 bases, read in frame from the first base. CDR1 SNHLY and CDR2 FYNNEI were looked up in the germline V gene. The V end loses 6 bases and the J end loses 5 bases, and a stretch of 16 bases separates them. This TCR came from a man at least 80 years old in a cohort sampled during active COVID-19. Rearrangement joined TRBV2 to TRBJ1-4, and possibly TRBD1, on 5 matching bases. The sequenced material came from peripheral blood. The CDR3 protein: CASRFFGQGNEKLFF. The nucleotide sequence reads as follows: TGTGCCAGCAGATTTTTCGGACAAGGAAATGAAAAACTGTTTTTT.